The T cell receptor beta chain described here comes from a study of T-cell reconstitution after alpha-beta-depleted transplantation in children. Comments on this clonotype: Its antigen remains unknown.

V was cut by 3 bases and J by 4 bases, with 12 bases left in between. CDR1 is ENHRY and CDR2 is SYGVKD in the germline V gene. The CDR3 contains 14 residues. Study observations and caveats: At one year after transplant, newly produced T cells mostly accounted for T-cell counts and diversity. Roughly two months post-transplant, alpha-beta T cells reportedly originated from several hundred graft clones that had expanded.

Library preparation (for TCRbeta) was performed with unique molecular identifiers. MiXCR was run by TCRdb on the PCR reads, yielding one entry per CDR3 protein. This sample has 140,000 or so distinct CDR3 sequences, with roughly 9% found just once. The V gene is TRBV10-3, the J gene TRBJ2-5; D might be TRBD1 (6 bases). This clonotype originated in a female patient aged 2 to 10 who had a stem cell transplant for congenital amegakaryocytic thrombocytopenia, so the T cells may come from the graft donor. This sample comprised PBMCs, mostly from graft donor cells, obtained 180 days after TCRalphabeta/CD19-depleted stem cell transplant. The CDR3 nucleotides are TGTGCCATCAGTGACACACAGGGTGCAGAGACCCAGTACTTC. This codes for CAISDTQGAETQYF.